This T cell receptor beta chain is drawn from a study of cytomegalovirus exposure and HLA in healthy donors (dated 2017 in TCRdb). In the study overall: An earlier analysis of approximately 640 of the donors reported about 250 Gb of sequence data and roughly 110 million unique TCR beta sequences from about 200 million T cells. An early release covering around 630 HLA-typed donors comprised 250 to 350 gigabases of sequencing data and roughly 86 million unique TCR sequences. Among the roughly 370 genotyped donors, approximately 82% belonged to the genetic ancestry cluster associated with self-reported Caucasian donors. The study was designed to test whether signatures of past pathogen exposure could be identified by cataloging public T cell receptors. The study profiled the T cell repertoires of approximately 700 subjects by immunosequencing and related them to cytomegalovirus serostatus. Besides the first cohort of around 700 subjects, a separate validation cohort made up of some 110 different subjects was used. High-throughput TCR immunosequencing, statistical association of individual TCRs with disease status, and machine learning were combined to predict cytomegalovirus infection status. A later analysis re-examined previously published TCR beta repertoires from more than 550 donors and added high-resolution HLA genotyping to investigate patterns of TCR occurrence. Rather than using new phenotypic data, the later analysis identified candidate immune exposures from TCR beta sequences and from how often those sequences occurred across donors. An earlier analysis of more than 450 of the donors used high-throughput TCR beta sequencing to judge whether each TCR beta V gene segment behaved as functional or pseudogenic. Donor age, sex, ethnicity and CMV serostatus were compiled together with the repertoire data. A later genetic analysis took genome-wide SNP genotypes for about 65% of the 666 donors and used that subset as a discovery cohort. Every repertoire in the discovery cohort had been generated on one and the same sequencing platform. Class I and class II HLA loci were covered by the typing at four-digit resolution. Typing coverage differed by locus: A, B, C, DRB1 and DQB1 were typed in about 629-630 donors, DQA1 in 522, DPA1 in nearly 610, and DPB1 in 472. Because of strong linkage in the cohort, five DR-DQ haplotypes were treated as single units for association and clustering. Across 398 genotyped donors of the cohort, an average of approximately 220,000 unique TCR beta nucleotide sequences per donor were sequenced, and roughly 20% of those sequences were non-productive.

Overall results and qualifications from the work: An earlier analysis of around 540 of the donors showed that most TCR beta V segments appeared in productive rearrangements either about 87% or about 30% of the time, which broadly matched IMGT annotations. About 15 rarely observed V segments, including chromosome 9 orphons, were excluded from the earlier analysis of a few hundred of the donors because counts were too low. A later analysis found that TCR association rates varied across HLA loci, with DRB1 alleles showing the most associated TCRs and HLA-C alleles the fewest. Assigning TCR associations to individual alleles was difficult when HLA alleles, especially DR and DQ, strongly co-occurred. The presence/absence analyses assumed that sequencing depth was roughly uniform across donors, and that assumption may not be true. The cohort was sequenced for TCR beta chains only, and without alpha or paired-chain data the features that could be detected were limited. A later analysis found that HLA-associated TCR beta chains were more clonally expanded and had lower generation probabilities than equally common non-associated chains. For the cohort, immune exposure information was limited to CMV serostatus. A cluster of highly shared sequence variants was judged likely to be a technical artifact of the sequencing pipeline. A further reported finding was that TCR beta sequences accurately predicted the HLA-A and HLA-B alleles for most subjects in the first cohort. Several of the top co-occurrence clusters appeared to be linked to parvovirus B19, influenza, CMV and Epstein-Barr virus, according to a later analysis. It was suggested by the authors that the approach could potentially be generalized to other disease states and immunological phenotypes. Cytomegalovirus status was reported to be diagnosed by the classifier with high specificity and sensitivity in both the original and validation cohorts. Specific HLA alleles were associated with about 17,000 TCR beta sequences at a false discovery rate of 0.05 in a later analysis. While some public TCRs were present in many individuals, most TCR sequences turned up only very rarely across donors. A later genetic analysis associated a missense DCLRE1C variant with V-gene and J-gene trimming of TCR beta chains, and an independent cohort replicated the association. In vitro tests confirmed that a few of the cytomegalovirus-associated TCR beta chains recognize cytomegalovirus antigens. A later analysis found that most CMV-associated TCR beta chains appeared HLA-restricted, with HLA associations seemingly driven largely by CMV exposure. Compared with the roughly 700-donor mean, donors in an Asian-associated ancestry cluster had fewer N-insertions in productive TCRs, according to a later genetic analysis. Correlated functional status among segregating V segments might reflect linkage disequilibrium, but an unknown experimental factor could not be ruled out. HLA typing was unavailable for some donors at each locus, so association tests used only the typed subset. The study listed 150 to 200 TCR beta chains as associated with cytomegalovirus. Some IMGT-functional V segments, including TRBV6-2 and TRBV6-3, could not be distinguished by the 87-base-pair reads and were therefore excluded.

Note on this clone: The antigen this receptor binds is unknown. No clone much larger than this one lies a single base away; base qualities are absent.

Taken from cysteine to phenylalanine, the CDR3 has 14 residues. Only CDR3 DNA is held: 42 bases, read in frame from base 1. The germline V gene gives CDR1 as SGHTA and CDR2 as FQGNSA. Trimming takes 3 bases from V and 0 bases from J, and the germline ends sit 8 bases apart. The cohort was made up of 500 to 850 healthy bone marrow donors. Cohort members were all nominally healthy when sampled, although unrecorded immune exposures were likely present. The donor was CMV seronegative and belonged to the group of 380 or so seronegative cohort members. A peripheral blood sample was provided by each donor, and peripheral blood mononuclear cells were used for TCR beta sequencing. The Qiagen DNeasy Blood Extraction Kit was used to extract genomic DNA from the blood cell samples. Receptor libraries were prepared by the immunoSEQ multiplex PCR assay. A mixture of 60 forward primers for TCR Vbeta segments and 13 reverse primers for TCR Jbeta segments was used in the multiplex PCR. Amplification of the CDR3 region of rearranged TCR beta genes was performed with a multiplex PCR assay on genomic DNA. The amplified TCR beta libraries were sequenced on the Illumina HiSeq System as 87-base-pair reads. As for the authors' bioinformatics: Across the roughly 700 repertoires, a later analysis counted 60 million to 90 million unique TCR beta chains, roughly 11 million of which were shared by at least two donors. Raw reads were error-corrected and collapsed into unique sequences with a nearest-neighbor algorithm that merged closely related sequences to remove PCR and sequencing errors. CDR3 sequences were aligned to IMGT reference sequences to assign V, D and J gene segments. For a sequence to be retained, a match of at least six nucleotides to both a V gene segment and a J gene segment was required. Rearrangements were called productive when the CDR3 lacked stop codons and stayed in frame with V and J; all others were non-productive. Following IMGT convention, CDR3 was defined as the stretch from the second conserved V-encoded cysteine to the conserved J-encoded phenylalanine. The earlier analysis of more than 450 of the donors excluded sequences that lacked an unambiguous match to a single V gene segment. In an earlier analysis of approximately 500 of the donors, a V segment was called functional when productive rearrangements were above 56.7%, and segregating when the standard deviation between donors exceeded 5%. A statistical classification framework was built for diagnosing cytomegalovirus status from the catalog of TCR beta chain sequences. In a later analysis, V and J genes were assigned by comparing TCR nucleotide sequences against IMGT/GENE-DB human TR gene sequences. Using the TCRdist pipeline, a later analysis assigned CDR3 sequences along with most-parsimonious VDJ recombination scenarios. In a later analysis, each TCR beta chain was defined by its CDR3 amino acid sequence together with its V-gene family, and reads lacking a unique V-gene family were excluded. As a way to deal with suspected cross-contamination and a sequencing artifact, a later analysis dropped 640 or so nucleotide sequences that were highly shared and had low generation probability. In a later analysis, a clonal expansion index for each public chain was calculated from normalized within-repertoire ranks of inferred template counts. In a later analysis, generation probabilities were computed with a VDJ recombination model fitted to out-of-frame rearrangements, and the resulting probabilities were checked against IGoR. In a later analysis, TCR-TCR, TCR-HLA and TCR-CMV co-occurrence was scored with hypergeometric tests, and a repertoire-size bias correction was applied to TCR pairs. To estimate false discovery rates, a later analysis permuted the HLA or CMV assignments 20 times. In a later analysis, co-occurring TCRs were grouped using DBSCAN, with TCRdist sequence similarity added in when clustering inside HLA-allele-positive subsets. Repertoires with fewer than 30,000 or more than 120,000 public chains, plus five repertoires with anomalous nucleotide sharing, were excluded from co-occurrence clustering. TCRdb provides this immuneACCESS table in a form limited to in-frame rearrangements. Some clones are lacking; in checked studies, under half of them reflect an unresolved V gene, and why the rest are absent is not known. The DNA was the basis for D and trimming; V, J and clone size are from that table. For this sample there are about 73,000 clones; over 70% appear just once. Jointly, the top ten make up roughly 12% of the sample.

What was sequenced was PBMCs. This TCR was recovered from a man aged 70 or older in good health and CMV-seronegative. The chain links TRBV7-2 with TRBJ2-5; the D gene cannot be resolved reliably. The CDR3 amino acid sequence is: CASSFPPNQETQYF. The nucleotide sequence is TGTGCCAGCAGCTTCCCGCCTAACCAAGAGACCCAGTACTTC.